A selection of T cell receptor beta chains follows, all from one sample in a study of blood T cell repertoires in COVID-19. This table comes from immunoSEQ multiplex PCR, and its TCRdb copy is limited to in-frame clones, with some not included. The sample shows more than 200,000 clones, approximately 90% of them seen only once. The material sequenced was peripheral blood. These receptors were taken from a man aged 25-45 years with COVID-19, enrolled during active disease. Each CDR3 is given with its conserved first and last residue. Clone size, where shown, is once, few, many, or a class for clones that have expanded.

>TRBV5-1|few
CASSFSTGGTYNEQFF
>TRBV4-3|.
CASSQEAGTVYGYTF
>TRBV18|.
CASSPPSFDEQFF
>TRBV6-5|.
CASSPGTRGNEKLFF
>TRBV27|.
CASSVGTDYNSPLHF
>TRBV27|.
CASSGRGTSRNRAPYEQYF
>TRBV11-3|.
CASSLNEQTQGFF
>TRBV28|.
CASSLLQGIYEQYF
>TRBV3-1/TRBV3-2|once
CASSSSPGNNEQYF
>TRBV6-1|.
CASSEVRQPNSPLHF
>TRBV6-5|.
CASSFSGGSGNTIYF
>TRBV24-1|.
CATSLGQANEKLFF
>TRBV19|.
CASQTGTGDEKLFF
>TRBV6-5|.
CASRNLDRGNQPQHF
>TRBV5-1|.
CASREGNSNQPQHF
>TRBV2|.
CASTLGQGNSPLHF
>TRBV4-3|.
CASSQVNLATYEQYF
>TRBV5-1|.
CASSLSGGVYREQYF
>TRBV4-3|.
CASSPRDGNTIYF
>TRBV6-1|.
CASSEVPSSEQFF
>TRBV10-2|.
CASRTSGRPKVYEQYF
>TRBV4-1|.
CASSPLGLETQYF
>TRBV6-2/TRBV6-3|.
CASSLKTGSYNYGYTF
>TRBV7-2|.
CASSIHRELNTEAFF
>TRBV19|.
CASREGNMNTGELFF
>TRBV30|.
CAWLPTGSLGEQYF
>TRBV18|once
CASAPGSRSGNTIYF
>TRBV5-4|.
CASSSVSSYNEQFF
>TRBV5-1|.
CASSLASGGTDTQYF
>TRBV27|once
CASSPGQRRQNQPQHF
>TRBV14|.
CASSHFRDYGYTF
>TRBV10-1|few
CASSALVARYEQYF
>TRBV19|.
CASSDRSYEQYF
>TRBV23-1|few
CASSQWDSPGGNTEAFF
>TRBV11-2|.
CASSAAGVMYF
>TRBV2|.
CASSVRQGRSTPYEQYF
>TRBV24-1|.
CATSDSGSSYNEQFF
>TRBV12-3/TRBV12-4|.
CASSLPAGGTQYF
>TRBV18|.
CASSQSGTGELFF
>TRBV5-1|.
CASNGEGGHDEQYF